A selection of T cell receptor beta chains follows, all from one sample in a study of T cell responses to AZD1222 COVID-19 vaccine. Clones were read by immunoSEQ multiplex PCR, and TCRdb kept only the in-frame ones, dropping some. Among roughly 100,000 clones listed, 90% were seen once. The sample here was peripheral blood, taken 28 days after the second AZD1222 dose. The receptors were sampled from an adult who received the AZD1222 COVID-19 vaccine. CDR3s include the opening cysteine and the closing phenylalanine or tryptophan. D genes are given only for firm matches. Part of the rows lack a size; the others show once, few, many or a class for expanded clones.

V	size	J	D	DNA	CDR3
TRBV19	NA	TRBJ1-1	NA	TGTGCCAGTACCGCGTCTTTTGACTTAGAAGCTTTCTTT	CASTASFDLEAFF
TRBV7-9	NA	TRBJ2-2	NA	TGTGCCAGCGGAAATAGTGGGGCTAACACCGGGGAGCTGTTTTTT	CASGNSGANTGELFF
TRBV7-7	NA	TRBJ2-1	TRBD2	TGTGCTAGCAGCCGAAACAGCGGGGGGGACAATGAGCAGTTCTTC	CASSRNSGGDNEQFF
TRBV15	NA	TRBJ1-5	TRBD1	TGTGCCACCAGCAGAATGACAGGGGACGGTCAGCCCCAGCATTTT	CATSRMTGDGQPQHF
TRBV14	few	TRBJ1-6	NA	TGTGCCAGCAGCCAAGTCGGGCAGTATAATTCACCCCTCCACTTT	CASSQVGQYNSPLHF
TRBV29-1	NA	TRBJ1-1	TRBD1	TGCAGCGTTGGGGGACCAGGGGGTGTACGCACTGAAGCTTTCTTT	CSVGGPGGVRTEAFF
TRBV7-3	NA	TRBJ2-1	NA	TGTGCCAGCAGCCTTGGACAGTACTCCTACAATGAGCAGTTCTTC	CASSLGQYSYNEQFF
TRBV2	NA	TRBJ1-2	NA	TGTGCCAGCAGTGAACGGTTAGGGTATGGCTATGGCTACACCTTC	CASSERLGYGYGYTF
TRBV9	NA	TRBJ2-7	NA	TGTGCCAGCAGCGTAGCTGGGGTTATGGACGAGCAGTACTTC	CASSVAGVMDEQYF
TRBV10-3	NA	TRBJ2-2	TRBD2	TGTGCCACCCAGGGTGGGCTAGCGGAGAACACCGGGGAGCTGTTTTTT	CATQGGLAENTGELFF
TRBV5-1	NA	TRBJ2-7	NA	TGCGCCAGCAGCTTGTCCCGGGGATCCTACGAGCAGTACTTC	CASSLSRGSYEQYF
TRBV7-2	NA	TRBJ2-7	TRBD1	TGTGCCAGCAGCTTAGCTTCGGCAGGGGGAGCTTACGAGCAGTACTTC	CASSLASAGGAYEQYF
TRBV7-9	NA	TRBJ1-5	TRBD1	TGTGCCAGCAGCTCCCAGGGGGTGGGGGATCAGCCCCAGCATTTT	CASSSQGVGDQPQHF
TRBV6-6	NA	TRBJ2-3	TRBD1	TGTGCCAGCAGGCCCGGGACAGGGTCCCCAGATACGCAGTATTTT	CASRPGTGSPDTQYF
TRBV11-2	NA	TRBJ1-6	NA	TGTGCCAGCAGCTATCCTCGGGCTGAGTCCTATAATTCACCCCTCCACTTT	CASSYPRAESYNSPLHF
TRBV6-4	NA	TRBJ2-7	NA	TGTGCCAGCCCAGGGGATCAATCCTACGAGCAGTACTTC	CASPGDQSYEQYF
TRBV6-1	NA	TRBJ1-5	TRBD1	TGTGCCAGCAGTGAATATACCGGGACAGAGGTTTCTAATCAGCCCCAGCATTTT	CASSEYTGTEVSNQPQHF
TRBV3-1/TRBV3-2	NA	TRBJ1-5	NA	TGTGCCAGCAGCCAACGGCAAAACAATCAGCCCCAGCATTTT	CASSQRQNNQPQHF
TRBV9	NA	TRBJ1-1	NA	TGTGCCAGCAGCGTAGCGGGGCAGGGAGAAGCTTTCTTT	CASSVAGQGEAFF
TRBV19	NA	TRBJ1-5	NA	TGTGCCAGTAGTAGTCAATATAGCAATCAGCCCCAGCATTTT	CASSSQYSNQPQHF
TRBV27	NA	TRBJ1-6	NA	TGTGCCAGCAGCCATACCCTATTTGTCGGGTCCTTCTCCTATAATTCACCCCTCCACTTT	CASSHTLFVGSFSYNSPLHF
TRBV4-3	NA	TRBJ1-5	NA	TGCGCCAGCAGCCAAGAAGGGGGGGTTGGCAATCAGCCCCAGCATTTT	CASSQEGGVGNQPQHF
TRBV7-9	NA	TRBJ1-6	NA	TGTGCCAGCAGCGGGGGGATTTTGGGACACGGCACCCTCCACTTT	CASSGGILGHGTLHF
TRBV6-5	NA	TRBJ1-4	TRBD1	TGTGCCAGCAGCACGACAGGGGGTGGCGAAAAACTGTTTTTT	CASSTTGGGEKLFF
TRBV18	NA	TRBJ2-7	NA	TGTGCCAGCTCACCCTACGGGACACTCCTCGAGCAGTACTTC	CASSPYGTLLEQYF
TRBV4-3	few	TRBJ1-2	TRBD1	TGCGCCAGCGCACGATACCGGGACAGGGTACCGGGCGGCTACACCTTC	CASARYRDRVPGGYTF
TRBV5-8	NA	TRBJ2-4	NA	TGTGCCAGCATGGTGAAGGGTCGGTCGAACATTCAGTACTTC	CASMVKGRSNIQYF
TRBV19	NA	TRBJ2-5	NA	TGTGCCAGTAGTCCCCGAGGGAACGGAGAGACCCAGTACTTC	CASSPRGNGETQYF
TRBV4-1	NA	TRBJ2-3	TRBD2	TGCGCCAGCAGCCAAGATTCCGGTGCGAGGCGGGGGATAGATACGCAGTATTTT	CASSQDSGARRGIDTQYF
TRBV29-1	NA	TRBJ1-1	NA	TGCAGCGTGTACACCGGGACCTGGGGAAGGAACACTGAAGCTTTCTTT	CSVYTGTWGRNTEAFF
TRBV28	NA	TRBJ2-5	NA	TGTGCCAGCAGTTTTGGGCAGGGAGAGACCCAGTACTTC	CASSFGQGETQYF
TRBV2	NA	TRBJ1-2	NA	TGTGCCAGCAGACGGACAGAAACTAACTATGGCTACACCTTC	CASRRTETNYGYTF
TRBV15	NA	TRBJ1-3	NA	TGTGCCACCAGCAGCCAGGTCGCTAGTGTCTCTGGAAACACCATATATTTT	CATSSQVASVSGNTIYF
TRBV5-1	NA	TRBJ2-7	TRBD1	TGCGCCAGCAGCCAGACAGGGCCCAGGGACGAGCAGTACTTC	CASSQTGPRDEQYF
TRBV5-1	NA	TRBJ1-4	TRBD1	TGCGCCAGCAGCTTGGGACAGGGATCTGAAAAACTGTTTTTT	CASSLGQGSEKLFF
TRBV9	NA	TRBJ1-2	TRBD1	TGTGCCAGCAGAGCCGGGACAGCTCACTATGGCTACACCTTC	CASRAGTAHYGYTF
TRBV5-1	NA	TRBJ2-7	NA	TGCGCCAGCAGCCCCGGGACGCGCGCCGGGTTCGAGCAGTACTTC	CASSPGTRAGFEQYF
TRBV30	NA	TRBJ1-4	TRBD1	TGTGCCGGGAGATCCTGGGGAGACAGGGACGAAAAACTGTTTTTT	CAGRSWGDRDEKLFF
TRBV4-2	NA	TRBJ1-2	TRBD1	TGTGCCAGCAGCCAAGAGTGGGACAGTAGTTATGGCTACACCTTC	CASSQEWDSSYGYTF
TRBV30	NA	TRBJ1-1	NA	TGTGCCTGGGGCCGGGGGGAAATCACTGAAGCTTTCTTT	CAWGRGEITEAFF
TRBV7-3	NA	TRBJ2-2	TRBD2	TGTGCCAGCAGCTTGGGCCGGGGGACTAGCGGGGACACCGGGGAGCTGTTTTTT	CASSLGRGTSGDTGELFF
TRBV11-2	once	TRBJ2-1	NA	TGTGCCAGCAGCCCTCACGGGAATGAGCAGTTCTTC	CASSPHGNEQFF
TRBV5-5	NA	TRBJ2-7	TRBD2	TGTGCCAGCAGCTTGAGGGGCGACAAAGCGGGGGGTATCAACGAGCAGTACTTC	CASSLRGDKAGGINEQYF
TRBV18	NA	TRBJ1-6	NA	TGTGCCAGCTCACCGCAGGGGACAAGGGATAATTCACCCCTCCACTTT	CASSPQGTRDNSPLHF
TRBV19	NA	TRBJ2-7	TRBD1	TGTGCCAGTAGCGGACAGGGGTACGAGCAGTACTTC	CASSGQGYEQYF
TRBV4-1	few	TRBJ2-7	TRBD1	TGCGCCAGCAGCCAAGAAGACAGGGGGAGCTACGAGCAGTACTTC	CASSQEDRGSYEQYF
TRBV7-2	NA	TRBJ2-1	TRBD2	TGTGCCAGCAGAGGGGCGGGGGGGCCCTATGAGCAGTTCTTC	CASRGAGGPYEQFF